Included here is one TCR beta chain sequence, with context. The entry originates in a study of blood T cell repertoires in COVID-19. Study summary: There were acute and convalescent COVID-19 samples, and they came from the United States, Italy and Spain. PBMCs, B-cell-depleted T cells, or T cells provided the cDNA or gDNA that made up the material.

In the original analysis: Scientists estimated how many nucleated cells there were by amplifying reference gene primers. Produced via immunoSEQ multiplex PCR; TCRdb's table is partial and in-frame only. V and J calls and clone size come straight from that table; D and trimming were deduced from the DNA. The table lists some 370,000 clones, 89% of them singletons, with 0.95% to 1.5% in the top ten. CDR3 length: 17 amino acids. The V gene's germline CDR1 is KGHDR and CDR2 SFDVKD. V lost 3 bases to trimming and J lost 6 bases; unmatched junction nucleotides: 11. Material: peripheral blood. This clonotype originated in a middle-aged man with acute or convalescent COVID-19. The chain couples TRBV24-1 to TRBJ1-5; TRBD1 agrees at 9 bases. CDR3 region: CATSDKWTGVKVQPQHF. In nucleotides, the CDR3 is TGTGCCACCAGTGATAAATGGACAGGGGTAAAAGTTCAGCCCCAGCATTTT.